This passage covers 25 T cell receptor beta chains from one sample sequenced in a study of T cell repertoires in cytomegalovirus infection. Their antigens are not known. MiXCR was run by TCRdb on the reads, yielding one entry per CDR3 protein. The sample records approximately 300,000 distinct CDR3 sequences, about 25% being singletons. The source material was cultured PBMCs, sampled from culture after CMV antigen stimulation. These receptors were collected from a human donor in good health (CMV status not recorded). Some clones in this sample may be carry-over from other donors' samples.

This chain links TRBV6-2 or TRBV6-3 with TRBJ2-6; D not resolved. Looked up from germline, CDR1 is MNHEY and CDR2 is SVGEGT. The CDR3 is 14 residues long. V was pared by 2 bases and J by 5 bases, with 7 bases between. The CDR3 bases are TGTGCCAGCAGTTACGGTGATAGGGCCAACGTCCTGACTTTC. It yields the protein CASSYGDRANVLTF.

In DNA form, the CDR3 reads TGTGCCAGTAGTTTTGCGGGAGACACAGATACGCAGTATTTT. Translated: CASSFAGDTDTQYF. The chain recombines TRBV19 with TRBJ2-3, with TRBD2 matching over 7 bases. The CDR3 is 14 amino acids. V was pared by 5 bases and J by 2 bases, with 4 bases of the junction left unmatched. Per germline, CDR1 LNHDA and CDR2 SQIVND (reference sequence).

The chain has TRBV2 and TRBJ1-2, with D possibly being TRBD1 (6 bases). Germline V gene sequence: CDR1 SNHLY, CDR2 FYNNEI. This CDR3 has 12 residues. Trimming stripped 8 bases from V and 5 bases from J, with 12 bases between. Here the CDR3 DNA reads TGTGCCAGCCGCCGGCAGGGGTATGGCTACACCTTC. Amino acid sequence: CASRRQGYGYTF.

J is TRBJ1-1 and V is TRBV5-4, with TRBD1 identical over 9 bases. The CDR3 has 15 amino acids. The germline CDR1 and CDR2 sequences are SGHNT and YYREEE (reference sequence). With V trimmed by 1 base and J by 4 bases, 5 bases remained unmatched. CDR3 DNA: TGTGCCAGCAGCTTGACCGGGACAGGGTTCACTGAAGCTTTCTTT. It translates to CASSLTGTGFTEAFF.

This clonotype has more than one count but fewer than ten. The rearrangement links TRBV4-1 to TRBJ2-7; a weak D match, TRBD1 (5 bases). CDR1 MGHRA and CDR2 YSYEKL come from the germline V gene. V lost 0 bases to trimming and J lost 0 bases, with 12 bases between them. This CDR3 is built from 16 residues. CDR3 nucleotides: TGCGCCAGCAGCCAAGACATCGACAGCCCCTCCTACGAGCAGTACTTC. Amino acid sequence: CASSQDIDSPSYEQYF.

The V gene is TRBV10-3, the J gene TRBJ2-1; D perhaps matches TRBD2 (6 bases). Trimming cost V 10 bases and J 6 bases, with 19 bases left between them. The V gene's germline CDR1 is ENHRY and CDR2 SYGVKD. The CDR3 covers 14 residues. DNA for the CDR3: TGTGCCACCCACGATCTAGCGCAGCCCAATGAGCAGTTCTTC. It codes for CATHDLAQPNEQFF.

The J gene is TRBJ1-2, the V gene TRBV28; 8 positions agree with TRBD1. Germline CDR1 is MDHEN and CDR2 is SYDVKM. The V and J ends lost 2 bases and 6 bases, in that order; junction bases with no gene match: 8. The CDR3 length is 15 residues. The CDR3 nucleotides are TGTGCCAGCAGTTTAGAGGGCCAGGGGGCGCATGGCTACACCTTC. It yields the protein CASSLEGQGAHGYTF.

In this sample, this clonotype turned up many times. This chain uses TRBV28 with TRBJ2-3, with D perhaps given as TRBD1 or TRBD2 (5 bases each). The ends were cut back, 3 bases at V and 4 bases at J, with 14 bases in the middle. The CDR3 covers 15 residues. The germline CDR1 and CDR2 sequences are MDHEN and SYDVKM. The CDR3 spells CASSFGAGPSDTQYF. The CDR3 DNA follows: TGTGCCAGCAGTTTCGGGGCAGGCCCTTCAGATACGCAGTATTTT.

This clonotype turned up a few times. CDR3 sequence: CASSVVGTPEAFF. The CDR3 DNA sequence: TGTGCCAGCAGCGTAGTCGGGACGCCGGAAGCTTTCTTT. The chain combines TRBV9 with TRBJ1-1; a possible D gene is TRBD1 (5 bases). CDR3 length: 13 amino acids. Trimming pared 0 bases from V and 8 bases from J, leaving 11 bases between. The germline CDR1 and CDR2 sequences are SGDLS and YYNGEE.

J is TRBJ2-2 and V is TRBV19; TRBD2 matches at 9 bases. The CDR3 totals 16 residues. Trimming removed 5 bases from V and 4 bases from J; junction bases left unmatched: 8. Germline-derived CDR1 and CDR2 are LNHDA and SQIVND (reference sequence). The chain's CDR3 is CASSRGGGAGTGELFF. In DNA form, the CDR3 reads TGTGCCAGTAGTCGGGGCGGGGGGGCAGGCACCGGGGAGCTGTTTTTT.

The chain combines TRBV11-2 with TRBJ2-5, with 9 bases matching TRBD1. Germline-derived CDR1 and CDR2 are SGHAT and FQNNGV. J was trimmed by 5 bases and V by 5 bases; bases with no gene match: 9. The CDR3 has 15 residues. The CDR3 is CASSPDRGIGETQYF. Written as DNA, the CDR3 is TGTGCCAGCAGCCCTGACAGGGGGATCGGGGAGACCCAGTACTTC.

The gene calls are TRBV28 and TRBJ1-5; D remains unclear. The CDR3 runs 17 residues. Trimming shortened V by 6 bases and J by 2 bases, and 20 bases separated the two germline ends. From germline, CDR1 is MDHEN and CDR2 SYDVKM. The CDR3 region is CASRRPPGAGGNQPQHF. The CDR3 DNA is TGTGCCAGCAGGCGCCCTCCGGGAGCCGGGGGCAATCAGCCCCAGCATTTT.

This clonotype was detected only a few times. The chain has TRBV5-5 and TRBJ2-5, with 7 bases lining up with TRBD1. The germline V gene has CDR1 SGHKS and CDR2 YYEKEE (reference sequence). V shed 3 bases, J shed 5 bases, and the junction held 7 bases outside the gene matches. CDR3 length: 14 residues. The DNA of the CDR3 is TGTGCCAGCAGCTCGATGACAGGGACGGAGACCCAGTACTTC. It encodes CASSSMTGTETQYF.

This clonotype was picked up a small number of times. V is TRBV5-6 and J is TRBJ2-1; D uncertain. The V and J ends lost 2 bases and 6 bases respectively, with 9 bases between them. Per the germline V gene, CDR1 is SGHDT and CDR2 is YYEEEE. There are 13 residues in the CDR3. CDR3 sequence reads: CASSLGASNEQFF. In nucleotides, the CDR3 is TGTGCCAGCAGCTTAGGAGCGTCCAATGAGCAGTTCTTC.

The chain recombines TRBV24-1 with TRBJ2-1; perhaps D is TRBD1 or TRBD2 (5 bases each). Germline CDR1 reads KGHDR; CDR2 reads SFDVKD. The CDR3 has 15 amino acids. V lost 7 bases, J lost 2 bases, and 14 bases lay in between. CDR3 sequence (DNA): TGTGCCACCAGCGAAGAGGGGAGTACCTACAATGAGCAGTTCTTC. This encodes CATSEEGSTYNEQFF.

The chain employs TRBV7-2 and TRBJ1-2, with 8 bases aligning to TRBD1. This CDR3 region has 16 residues. Germline V gene lookup returns CDR1 SGHTA and CDR2 FQGNSA. V lost 2 bases, J lost 3 bases, and 8 bases stayed unmatched. The CDR3 DNA sequence: TGTGCCAGCAGCTTAATATTCAGGGGGCCTGACTATGGCTACACCTTC. Its protein product is CASSLIFRGPDYGYTF.

A few counts support this clonotype. V is TRBV7-9 and J is TRBJ2-3; D not certain. The CDR3 runs 12 residues. V lost 1 base and J lost 7, with 6 bases in between. CDR1 is SEHNR, CDR2 FQNEAQ, per germline (reference sequence). Here the CDR3 reads CASSLGSYTQYF. The CDR3 DNA is TGTGCCAGCAGCTTAGGGTCGTATACGCAGTATTTT.

This clonotype was observed a few times. This rearrangement joins TRBV6-2 or TRBV6-3 to TRBJ2-1; maybe TRBD2 (6 bases). Trimming removed 6 bases at V and 6 bases at J, with 18 bases between. The V gene's germline CDR1 is MNHEY and CDR2 SVGEGT. CDR3 length: 15 amino acids. CDR3 protein: CASRDGPGLANEQFF. Written as DNA, the CDR3 is TGTGCCAGCAGAGACGGTCCGGGACTTGCCAATGAGCAGTTCTTC.

The J gene is TRBJ1-5, the V gene TRBV19; 10 nucleotides align to TRBD1. The trim removed 3 bases at V and 2 bases at J, leaving 1 base unmatched. Per the germline V gene, CDR1 is LNHDA and CDR2 is SQIVND (reference sequence). The CDR3 has 15 residues. The CDR3 here is CASSMDRGGNQPQHF. Written as DNA, the CDR3 is TGTGCCAGTAGTATGGACAGGGGGGGCAATCAGCCCCAGCATTTT.

The chain recombines TRBV25-1 with TRBJ2-1, with 9 bases that match TRBD2. V was clipped by 1 base and J by 2 bases; unmatched bases: 15. The germline gives CDR1 MGHDK, CDR2 SYGVNS. This CDR3 spans 20 amino acids. This CDR3 is CASSEWVSGSLAAAYNEQFF. CDR3 DNA: TGTGCCAGCAGTGAATGGGTTAGCGGGAGTTTGGCGGCGGCCTACAATGAGCAGTTCTTC.

The CDR3 coding sequence is TGTGCCAGCAGTGAACTCGACAGGGCTGGAGAGACCCAGTACTTC. It codes for CASSELDRAGETQYF. The rearrangement uses TRBV25-1 and TRBJ2-5; the match to TRBD1 covers 7 bases. Germline CDR1 reads MGHDK; CDR2 reads SYGVNS. The CDR3 consists of 15 residues. V lost 2 bases and J lost 4; bases outside the gene matches: 7.

In its sample, this clonotype was seen a few times. The chain joins TRBV7-9 to TRBJ2-3; D ambiguous. V lost 1 base to trimming and J lost 0 bases, with 11 bases between them. Germline values: CDR1 SEHNR, CDR2 FQNEAQ (reference sequence). The CDR3 runs to 16 residues. CDR3 in amino acids: CASSLEALGSTDTQYF. The CDR3 DNA reads as TGTGCCAGCAGCTTAGAAGCTTTGGGAAGCACAGATACGCAGTATTTT.

The chain couples TRBV29-1 to TRBJ1-1; 8 nucleotides agree with TRBD1. This CDR3 contains 14 residues. The V gene's germline CDR1 is SQVTM and CDR2 ANQGSEA. Trimming removed 2 bases from V and 4 bases from J; junction bases left unmatched: 6. In nucleotides, the CDR3 is TGCAGCGTTGAAATCGCAGGGGGCGCCACTGAAGCTTTCTTT. Amino acids: CSVEIAGGATEAFF.

V usage is TRBV11-2 and J usage is TRBJ2-3; 10 nucleotides agree with TRBD2. Germline CDR1 and CDR2: SGHAT and FQNNGV. The CDR3 consists of 15 residues. V was pared by 5 bases and J by 8 bases, with 10 bases of the junction left unmatched. CDR3: CASSHSGGNWSTQYF. The CDR3 DNA sequence: TGTGCCAGCAGCCATAGCGGGGGGAATTGGAGTACGCAGTATTTT.

As to this clonotype: A much larger clone is a single base away; this may be a read error. The V and J genes are TRBV7-2 and TRBJ2-1, with D tentatively TRBD2 (6 bases). Germline CDR1 and CDR2: SGHTA and FQGNSA. CDR3 size: 16 residues. V lost 4 bases and J lost 9, with 22 bases in between. Here the CDR3 reads CASSSRIEGGWGEQFF. For the CDR3, the DNA is TGTGCCAGCAGCTCACGGATAGAGGGAGGCTGGGGTGAGCAGTTCTTC.